This record concerns one T cell receptor beta chain sequence. The antigen is undetermined. The sample belongs to a study of blood T cells in healthy people across ages. Study-level findings and limits: A strong correlation was found between TCR beta diversity and the percentage of naive T cells.

Using a J-beta primer mix together with a sample-barcoded 5' primer, a second PCR was run for about 6 to 12 cycles. TCRdb re-analysed the 5' RACE reads in MiXCR, keeping a single row per CDR3 protein. This sample yields roughly 1,500,000 distinct CDR3 sequences, of which approximately 42% are seen a single time; 7.9% belongs to the top ten. This sequence was found in a woman aged 18-29 years in good health. The source material was blood.

CDR3 residues: CASRRTGSYGYTF. Written as DNA, the CDR3 is TGTGCCAGCAGGAGGACAGGATCGTATGGCTACACCTTC. This chain connects TRBV2 to TRBJ1-2; 7 bases line up with TRBD1. The CDR3 extends over 13 amino acids. With 6 bases clipped from V and 5 bases from J, the junction kept 6 bases outside the gene matches. Germline V gene lookup returns CDR1 SNHLY and CDR2 FYNNEI.